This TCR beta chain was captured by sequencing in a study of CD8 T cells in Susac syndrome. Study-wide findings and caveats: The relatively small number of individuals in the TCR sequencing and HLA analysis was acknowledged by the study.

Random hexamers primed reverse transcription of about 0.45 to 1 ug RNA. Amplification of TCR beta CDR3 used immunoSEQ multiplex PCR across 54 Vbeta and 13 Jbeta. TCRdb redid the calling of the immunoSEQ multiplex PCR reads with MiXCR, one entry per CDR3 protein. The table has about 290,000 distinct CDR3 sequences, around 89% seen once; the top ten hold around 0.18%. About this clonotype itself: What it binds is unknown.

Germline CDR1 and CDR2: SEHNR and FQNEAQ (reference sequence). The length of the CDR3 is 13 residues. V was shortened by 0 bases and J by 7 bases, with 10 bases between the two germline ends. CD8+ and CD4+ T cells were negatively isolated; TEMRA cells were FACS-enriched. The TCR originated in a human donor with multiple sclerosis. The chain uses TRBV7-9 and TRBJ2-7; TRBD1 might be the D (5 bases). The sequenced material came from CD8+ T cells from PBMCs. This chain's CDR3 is CASSLAPAGEQYF. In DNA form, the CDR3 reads TGTGCCAGCAGCTTAGCACCCGCAGGGGAGCAGTACTTC.